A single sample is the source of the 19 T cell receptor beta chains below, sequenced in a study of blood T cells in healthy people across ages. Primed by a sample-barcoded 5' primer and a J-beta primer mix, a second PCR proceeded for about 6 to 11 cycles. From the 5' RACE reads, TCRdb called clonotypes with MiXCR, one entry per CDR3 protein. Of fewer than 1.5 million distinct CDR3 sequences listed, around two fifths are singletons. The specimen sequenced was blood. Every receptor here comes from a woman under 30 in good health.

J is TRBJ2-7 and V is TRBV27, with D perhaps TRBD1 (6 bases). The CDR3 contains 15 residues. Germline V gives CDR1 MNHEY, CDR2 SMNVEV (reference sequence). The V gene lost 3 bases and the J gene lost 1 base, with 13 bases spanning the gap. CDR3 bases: TGTGCCAGCAGTTTCCAAATGACAGGATCCTACGAGCAGTACTTC. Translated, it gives CASSFQMTGSYEQYF.

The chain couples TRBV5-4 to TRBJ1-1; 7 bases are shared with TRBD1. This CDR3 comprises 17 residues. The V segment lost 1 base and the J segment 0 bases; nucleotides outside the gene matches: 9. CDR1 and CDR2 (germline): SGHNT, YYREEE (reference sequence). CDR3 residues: CASSLLAGGQVNTEAFF. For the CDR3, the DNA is TGTGCCAGCAGCTTGCTCGCGGGAGGACAGGTGAACACTGAAGCTTTCTTT.

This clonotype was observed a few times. CDR3 in amino acids: CASSLVGLAGGSAEQFF. The CDR3 DNA follows: TGTGCCAGCAGCTTAGTGGGGCTAGCGGGGGGGTCTGCGGAGCAGTTCTTC. The chain has TRBV13 and TRBJ2-1; 12 bases fit TRBD2. V was clipped by 1 base and J by 10 bases; unmatched bases: 11. The CDR3 runs to 17 residues. CDR1 PRHDT and CDR2 FYEKMQ come from the germline V gene (reference sequence).

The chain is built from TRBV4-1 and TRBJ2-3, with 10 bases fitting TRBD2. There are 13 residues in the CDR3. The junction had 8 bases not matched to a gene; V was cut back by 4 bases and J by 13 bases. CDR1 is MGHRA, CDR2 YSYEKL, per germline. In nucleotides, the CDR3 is TGCGCCAGCAGCCTAACCAGCGGGGGGGCAGAGTATTTT. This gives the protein CASSLTSGGAEYF.

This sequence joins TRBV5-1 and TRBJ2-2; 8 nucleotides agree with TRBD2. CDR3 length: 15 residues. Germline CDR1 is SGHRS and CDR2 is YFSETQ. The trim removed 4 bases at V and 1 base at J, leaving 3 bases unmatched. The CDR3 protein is CASSEGLGNTGELFF. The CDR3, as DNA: TGCGCCAGCAGCGAGGGACTAGGGAACACCGGGGAGCTGTTTTTT.

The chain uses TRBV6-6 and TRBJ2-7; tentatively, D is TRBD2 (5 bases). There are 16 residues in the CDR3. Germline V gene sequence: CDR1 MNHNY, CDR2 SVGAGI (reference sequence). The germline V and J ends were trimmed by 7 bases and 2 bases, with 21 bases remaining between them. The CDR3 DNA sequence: TGTGCCAGCAAAATCGACCGCCGGGGATTCCCCTACGAGCAGTACTTC. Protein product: CASKIDRRGFPYEQYF.

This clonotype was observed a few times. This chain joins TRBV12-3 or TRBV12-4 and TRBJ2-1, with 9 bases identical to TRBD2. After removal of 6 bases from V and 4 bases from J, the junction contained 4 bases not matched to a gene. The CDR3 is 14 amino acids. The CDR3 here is CASSQLAGYNEQFF. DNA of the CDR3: TGTGCCAGCAGCCAGCTAGCGGGGTACAATGAGCAGTTCTTC.

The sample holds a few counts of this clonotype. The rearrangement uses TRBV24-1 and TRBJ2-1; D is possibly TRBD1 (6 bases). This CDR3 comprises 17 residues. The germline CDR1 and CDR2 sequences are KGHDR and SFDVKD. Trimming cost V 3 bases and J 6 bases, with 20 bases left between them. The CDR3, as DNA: TGTGCCACCAGTGATGCCAGTGTAACAGGGTCGGGCAATGAGCAGTTCTTC. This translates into CATSDASVTGSGNEQFF.

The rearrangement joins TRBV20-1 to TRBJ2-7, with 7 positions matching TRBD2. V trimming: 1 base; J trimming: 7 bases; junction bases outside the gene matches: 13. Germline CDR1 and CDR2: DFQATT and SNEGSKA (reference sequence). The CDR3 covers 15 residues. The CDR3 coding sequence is TGCAGTGCTAGAGGCGCGGGAGCGGTTATGGATGAGCAGTACTTC. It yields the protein CSARGAGAVMDEQYF.

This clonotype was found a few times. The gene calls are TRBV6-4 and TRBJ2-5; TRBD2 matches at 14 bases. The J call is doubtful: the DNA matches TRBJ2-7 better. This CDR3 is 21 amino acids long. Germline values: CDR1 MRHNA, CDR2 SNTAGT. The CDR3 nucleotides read TGTGCCAGCAGTGACGACTCAGCGGGACTAGCGGGAGTTGGGAAATATTACGAGCAGTACTTC. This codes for CASSDDSAGLAGVGKYYEQYF.

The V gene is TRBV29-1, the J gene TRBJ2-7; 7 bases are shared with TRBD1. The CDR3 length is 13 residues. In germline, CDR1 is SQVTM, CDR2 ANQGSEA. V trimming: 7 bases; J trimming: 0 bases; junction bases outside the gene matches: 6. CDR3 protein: CSATGTVSYEQYF. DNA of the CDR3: TGCAGCGCTACCGGGACAGTCTCCTACGAGCAGTACTTC.

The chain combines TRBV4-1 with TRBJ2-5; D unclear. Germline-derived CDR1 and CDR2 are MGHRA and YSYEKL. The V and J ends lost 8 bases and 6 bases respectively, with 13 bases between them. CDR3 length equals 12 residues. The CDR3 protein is CASEDVRKTQYF. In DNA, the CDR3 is TGCGCCAGCGAGGACGTTCGGAAGACCCAGTACTTC.

CDR3: CASSSGAIFPYEQYF. The CDR3 bases are TGTGCCAGCAGCTCTGGAGCCATTTTTCCCTACGAGCAGTACTTC. This chain connects TRBV7-9 to TRBJ2-5, with D unresolved. Judging by the DNA end, TRBJ2-7 fits better; the J call may be wrong. This CDR3 contains 15 residues. Germline V gene lookup returns CDR1 SEHNR and CDR2 FQNEAQ (reference sequence).

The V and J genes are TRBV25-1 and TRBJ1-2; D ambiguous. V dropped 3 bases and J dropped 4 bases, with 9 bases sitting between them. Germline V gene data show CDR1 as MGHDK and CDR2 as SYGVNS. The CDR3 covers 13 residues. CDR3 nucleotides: TGTGCCAGCAGTGACCGGGATTTCTATGGCTACACCTTC. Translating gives CASSDRDFYGYTF.

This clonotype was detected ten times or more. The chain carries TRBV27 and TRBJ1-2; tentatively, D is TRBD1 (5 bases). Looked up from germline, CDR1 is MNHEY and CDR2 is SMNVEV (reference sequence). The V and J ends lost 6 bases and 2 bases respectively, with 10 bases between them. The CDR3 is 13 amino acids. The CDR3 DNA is TGTGCCAGCAGACGGACACCAAACTATGGCTACACCTTC. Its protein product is CASRRTPNYGYTF.

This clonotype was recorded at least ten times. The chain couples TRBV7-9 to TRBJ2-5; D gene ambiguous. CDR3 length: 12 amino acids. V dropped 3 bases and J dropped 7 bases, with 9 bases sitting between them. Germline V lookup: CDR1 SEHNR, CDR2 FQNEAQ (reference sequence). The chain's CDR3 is CASSFQEGTQYF. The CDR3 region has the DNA TGTGCCAGCAGCTTTCAGGAAGGGACCCAGTACTTC.

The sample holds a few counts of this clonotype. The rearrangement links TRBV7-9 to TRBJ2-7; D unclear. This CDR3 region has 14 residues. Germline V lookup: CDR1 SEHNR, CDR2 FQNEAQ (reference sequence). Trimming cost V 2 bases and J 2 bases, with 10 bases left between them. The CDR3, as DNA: TGTGCCAGCAGCTTATTAGCCAGCACCTACGAGCAGTACTTC. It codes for CASSLLASTYEQYF.

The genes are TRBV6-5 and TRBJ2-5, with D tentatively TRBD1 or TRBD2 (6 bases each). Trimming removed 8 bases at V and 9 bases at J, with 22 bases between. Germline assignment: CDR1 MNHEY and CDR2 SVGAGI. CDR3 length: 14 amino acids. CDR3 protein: CASRPQGLGSAQYF. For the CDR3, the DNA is TGTGCCAGCCGACCACAGGGACTTGGCTCGGCCCAGTACTTC.

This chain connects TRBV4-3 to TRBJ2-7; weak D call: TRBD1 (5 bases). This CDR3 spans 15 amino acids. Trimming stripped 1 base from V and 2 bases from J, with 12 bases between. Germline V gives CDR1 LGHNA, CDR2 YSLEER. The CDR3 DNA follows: TGCGCCAGCAGCCAAGGTAGCCAGGGTACCTACGAGCAGTACTTC. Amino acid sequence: CASSQGSQGTYEQYF.